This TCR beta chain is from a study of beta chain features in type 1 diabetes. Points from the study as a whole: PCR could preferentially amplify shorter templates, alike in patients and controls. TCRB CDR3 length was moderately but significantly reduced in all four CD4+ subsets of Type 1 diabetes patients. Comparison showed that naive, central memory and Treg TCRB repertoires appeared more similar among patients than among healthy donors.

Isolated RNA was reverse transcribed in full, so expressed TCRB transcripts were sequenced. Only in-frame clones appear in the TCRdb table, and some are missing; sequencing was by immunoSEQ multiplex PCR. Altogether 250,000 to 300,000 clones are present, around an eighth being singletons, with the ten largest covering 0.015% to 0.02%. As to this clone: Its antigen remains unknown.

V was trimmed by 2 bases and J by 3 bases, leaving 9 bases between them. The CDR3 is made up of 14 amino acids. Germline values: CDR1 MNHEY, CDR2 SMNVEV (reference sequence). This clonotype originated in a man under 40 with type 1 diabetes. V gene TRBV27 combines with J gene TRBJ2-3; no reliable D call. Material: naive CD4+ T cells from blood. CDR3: CASSLNFHTDTQYF. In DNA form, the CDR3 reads TGTGCCAGCAGTTTAAATTTCCATACAGATACGCAGTATTTT.